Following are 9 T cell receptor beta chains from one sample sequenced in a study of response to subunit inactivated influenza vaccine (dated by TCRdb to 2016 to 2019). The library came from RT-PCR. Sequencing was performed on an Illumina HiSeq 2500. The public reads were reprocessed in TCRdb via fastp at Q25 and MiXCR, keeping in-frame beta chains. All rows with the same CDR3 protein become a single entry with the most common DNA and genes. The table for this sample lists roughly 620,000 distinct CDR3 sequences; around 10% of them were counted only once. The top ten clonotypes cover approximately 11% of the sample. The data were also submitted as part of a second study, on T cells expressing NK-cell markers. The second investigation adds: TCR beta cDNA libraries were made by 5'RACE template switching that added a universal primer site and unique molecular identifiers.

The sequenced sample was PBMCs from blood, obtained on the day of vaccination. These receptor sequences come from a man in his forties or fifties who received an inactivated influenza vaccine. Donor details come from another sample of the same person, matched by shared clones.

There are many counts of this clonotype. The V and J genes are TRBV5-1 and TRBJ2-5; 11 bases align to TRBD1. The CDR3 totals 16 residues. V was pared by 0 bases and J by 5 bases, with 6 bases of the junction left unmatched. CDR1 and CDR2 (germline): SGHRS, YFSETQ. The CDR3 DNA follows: TGCGCCAGCAGCTTGGTAGGACAGGGGGCATTCGAGACCCAGTACTTC. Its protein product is CASSLVGQGAFETQYF.

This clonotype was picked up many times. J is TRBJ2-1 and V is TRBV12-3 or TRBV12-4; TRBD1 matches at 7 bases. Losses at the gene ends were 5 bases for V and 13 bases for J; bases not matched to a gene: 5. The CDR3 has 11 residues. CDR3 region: CASSIGTAQFF. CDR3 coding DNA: TGTGCCAGCAGTATCGGGACAGCCCAGTTCTTC.

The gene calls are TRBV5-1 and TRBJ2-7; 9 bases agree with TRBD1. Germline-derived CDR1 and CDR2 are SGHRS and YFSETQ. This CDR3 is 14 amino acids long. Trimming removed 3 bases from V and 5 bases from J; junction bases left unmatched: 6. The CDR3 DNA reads TGCGCCAGCAGCTCAGGGACAGGGATGGACGAGCAGTACTTC. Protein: CASSSGTGMDEQYF.

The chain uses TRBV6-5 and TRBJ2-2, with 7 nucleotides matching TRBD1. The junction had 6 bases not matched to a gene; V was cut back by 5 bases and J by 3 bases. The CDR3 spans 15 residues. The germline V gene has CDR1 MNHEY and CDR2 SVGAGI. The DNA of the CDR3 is TGTGCCAGCAGTAACAACAGGGGCCACACCGGGGAGCTGTTTTTT. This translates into CASSNNRGHTGELFF.

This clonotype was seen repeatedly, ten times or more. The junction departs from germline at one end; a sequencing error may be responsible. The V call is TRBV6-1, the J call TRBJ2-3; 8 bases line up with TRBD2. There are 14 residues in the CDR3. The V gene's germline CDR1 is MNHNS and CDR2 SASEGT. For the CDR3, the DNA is TGCGCCAGCAGCCTGACTAGCGGCACAGATACGCAGTATTTT. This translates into CASSLTSGTDTQYF.

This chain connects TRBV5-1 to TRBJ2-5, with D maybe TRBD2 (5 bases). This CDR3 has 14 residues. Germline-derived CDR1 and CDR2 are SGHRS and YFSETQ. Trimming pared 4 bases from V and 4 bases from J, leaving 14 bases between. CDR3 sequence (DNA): TGCGCCAGCAGCCTCGGGGTCACTACAGAGACCCAGTACTTC. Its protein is CASSLGVTTETQYF.

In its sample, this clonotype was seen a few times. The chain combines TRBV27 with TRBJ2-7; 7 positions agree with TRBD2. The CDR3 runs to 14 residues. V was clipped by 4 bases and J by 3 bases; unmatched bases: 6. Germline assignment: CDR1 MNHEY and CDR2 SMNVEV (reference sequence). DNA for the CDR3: TGTGCCAGCAGTTACACGGGACTAATCTACGAGCAGTACTTC. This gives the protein CASSYTGLIYEQYF.

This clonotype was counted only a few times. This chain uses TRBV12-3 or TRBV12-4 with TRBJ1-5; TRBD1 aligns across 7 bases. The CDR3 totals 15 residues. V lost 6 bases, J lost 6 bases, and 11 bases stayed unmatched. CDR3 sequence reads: CASRAGQVPSQPQHF. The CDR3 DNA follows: TGTGCCAGCAGAGCAGGACAGGTCCCAAGTCAGCCCCAGCATTTT.

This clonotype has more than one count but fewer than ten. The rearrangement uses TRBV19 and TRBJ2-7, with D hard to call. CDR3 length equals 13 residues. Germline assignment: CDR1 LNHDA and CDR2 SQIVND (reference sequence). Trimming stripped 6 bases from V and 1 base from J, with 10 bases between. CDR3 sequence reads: CASRRSASYEQYF. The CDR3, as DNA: TGTGCCAGTAGAAGAAGCGCTTCCTACGAGCAGTACTTC.